This section outlines one T cell receptor (beta chain) sequence together with its context. CDR1 and CDR2 from the germline V gene are SGHAT and FQNNGV. The CDR3 covers 15 residues. Germline trimming cut 6 bases from V and 9 bases from J; bases unmatched to any gene: 12. The sample belongs to a study of OX40 agonist ivuxolimab in advanced cancers. Sequencing was performed with immunoSEQ multiplex PCR; in TCRdb, only in-frame clones are kept and a portion is missing. The sample includes fewer than 90,000 clones, about 91% seen only once; the top ten take 2.5% to 3%. The sequenced sample was CD4+ or CD8+ T cells sorted from blood, obtained in a trial of the OX40 agonist ivuxolimab. J is TRBJ2-1 and V is TRBV11-2; TRBD1 aligns across 9 bases. The TCR comes from an adult with an advanced solid tumor such as melanoma, head and neck, liver or kidney cancer. As DNA, the CDR3 is TGTGCCAGCAGGGATAGGGACAGGGCTAGCAGTGAGCAGTTCTTC. It is translated as CASRDRDRASSEQFF.